Following are 18 T cell receptor beta chains from one sample sequenced in a study of blood T cell repertoires in COVID-19. The repertoire was sequenced with immunoSEQ multiplex PCR; TCRdb's copy has only in-frame clones and lacks some. Of more than 150,000 clones in the sample, about 90% are singletons; the top ten hold just under 2.5%. The sequenced material came from peripheral blood. These receptors were collected from a man aged 40-49 years with active or convalescent COVID-19.

This chain links TRBV30 with TRBJ2-3; no definite D call. This CDR3 is built from 13 residues. Germline V lookup: CDR1 GTSNPN, CDR2 SVGIG (reference sequence). V lost 6 bases and J 5 bases, leaving 15 bases between the germline ends. The CDR3 nucleotides are TGTGCCTGCAGCTCTACATCGGGAGATACGCAGTATTTT. Its protein is CACSSTSGDTQYF. The variable domain in full, completed from reference TRBV30 and TRBJ2-3, reads SQTIHQWPATLVQPVGSPLSLECTVEGTSNPNLYWYRQAAGRGLQLLFYSVGIGQISSEVPQNLSASRPQDRQFILSSKKLLLSDSGFYLCACSSTSGDTQYFGPGTRLTVL.

The chain couples TRBV5-1 to TRBJ2-7; D is unresolved. The CDR3 extends over 13 amino acids. The V end was cut by 4 bases, the J end by 5 bases, with 13 bases between. Germline CDR1 is SGHRS and CDR2 is YFSETQ. The CDR3 is CASSVGLADEQYF. The CDR3, as DNA: TGCGCCAGCAGCGTTGGTTTGGCGGACGAGCAGTACTTC. Complete variable domain (other parts from reference TRBV5-1 and TRBJ2-7): KAGVTQTPRYLIKTRGQQVTLSCSPISGHRSVSWYQQTPGQGLQFLFEYFSETQRNKGNFPGRFSGRQFSNSRSEMNVSTLELGDSALYLCASSVGLADEQYFGPGTRLTVT.

The chain employs TRBV2 and TRBJ1-4; 8 bases are shared with TRBD1. The trim removed 6 bases at V and 8 bases at J, leaving 8 bases unmatched. CDR3 length: 14 residues. From germline, CDR1 is SNHLY and CDR2 FYNNEI. CDR3 DNA sequence: TGTGCCAGCAGGGACAGGACAGGGCTCGAAAAACTGTTTTTT. This gives the protein CASRDRTGLEKLFF.

The rearrangement joins TRBV19 to TRBJ1-1, with D maybe TRBD1 (5 bases). The CDR3 consists of 18 residues. Germline CDR1 LNHDA, CDR2 SQIVND (reference sequence). Deletions cut 10 bases from V and 3 bases from J, with 30 bases between. CDR3 sequence reads: CATGRGVWGRSTYTEAFF. Here the CDR3 DNA reads TGTGCCACCGGGCGGGGGGTCTGGGGTCGTAGCACCTACACTGAAGCTTTCTTT.

J is TRBJ1-4 and V is TRBV5-6; TRBD1 agrees at 9 bases. The junction had 9 bases not matched to a gene; V was cut back by 4 bases and J by 5 bases. Germline V gene lookup returns CDR1 SGHDT and CDR2 YYEEEE. This CDR3 contains 16 residues. CDR3 DNA: TGTGCCAGCAGCACAGGACCCGGGACAGGGAATGAAAAACTGTTTTTT. Translating gives CASSTGPGTGNEKLFF.

The chain employs TRBV7-9 and TRBJ1-1; D call uncertain. The V and J ends lost 8 bases and 4 bases respectively, with 11 bases between them. The CDR3 has 12 residues. The V gene's germline CDR1 is SEHNR and CDR2 FQNEAQ (reference sequence). Here the CDR3 DNA reads TGTGCCAGCTCGCCGGGAAGCACTGAAGCTTTCTTT. This encodes CASSPGSTEAFF.

The chain uses TRBV2 and TRBJ2-3; 13 positions match TRBD2. In germline, CDR1 is SNHLY, CDR2 FYNNEI. The CDR3 extends over 17 amino acids. V lost 8 bases, J lost 0 bases, and 8 bases stayed unmatched. CDR3 residues: CASGGLAGAPSTDTQYF. For the CDR3, the DNA is TGTGCCAGCGGCGGACTAGCGGGGGCGCCTAGCACAGATACGCAGTATTTT.

This sequence joins TRBV6-5 and TRBJ1-1; 7 nucleotides agree with TRBD1. V was pared by 6 bases and J by 2 bases, with 6 bases of the junction left unmatched. CDR1 is MNHEY and CDR2 is SVGAGI in the germline V gene. The CDR3 is 14 residues long. The CDR3 region has the DNA TGTGCCAGCAGCCCCACAGGGGAAAACACTGAAGCTTTCTTT. Translating it yields CASSPTGENTEAFF.

The V gene is TRBV5-1, the J gene TRBJ1-1; D unresolved. The CDR3 totals 15 residues. Germline-derived CDR1 and CDR2 are SGHRS and YFSETQ. Trimming stripped 1 base from V and 0 bases from J, with 10 bases between. The CDR3: CASSLQAFLNTEAFF. The CDR3 DNA is TGCGCCAGCAGCTTGCAGGCATTCCTGAACACTGAAGCTTTCTTT.

Only a few counts were recorded for this clone. The V call is TRBV7-2, the J call TRBJ2-1; the D gene is possibly TRBD2 (5 bases). Germline loops: CDR1 SGHTA, CDR2 FQGNSA. Between the trimmed V and J ends, which lost 0 bases and 0 bases, there was a span of 6 bases. CDR3 length: 15 residues. The CDR3 DNA is TGTGCCAGCAGCTTAGCGGGGAGCTCCTACAATGAGCAGTTCTTC. Amino acids: CASSLAGSSYNEQFF.

The chain combines TRBV27 with TRBJ1-1; no clear D gene. The germline V gene encodes CDR1 MNHEY and CDR2 SMNVEV (reference sequence). The germline V and J ends were trimmed by 8 bases and 1 base, with 14 bases remaining between them. This CDR3 region has 14 residues. The CDR3 coding sequence is TGTGCCAGCGGCCGCGGGGATCCGAACACTGAAGCTTTCTTT. Protein product: CASGRGDPNTEAFF.

The V gene is TRBV30, the J gene TRBJ1-6; unclear D gene. The CDR3 spans 12 residues. The V and J ends lost 3 bases and 7 bases respectively, with 7 bases between them. The V gene's germline CDR1 is GTSNPN and CDR2 SVGIG (reference sequence). The CDR3 bases are TGTGCCTGGAGAAGACTGAATTCACCCCTCCACTTT. Protein sequence: CAWRRLNSPLHF.

This rearrangement joins TRBV6-2 or TRBV6-3 to TRBJ1-1, with 8 nucleotides matching TRBD1. CDR1 and CDR2 (germline): MNHEY, SVGEGT. This CDR3 is 14 amino acids long. Unmatched junction bases numbered 7, after V lost 5 bases and J lost 5 bases. The CDR3 loop reads CASSTGQGGTEAFF. DNA for the CDR3: TGTGCCAGCAGTACAGGACAGGGAGGAACTGAAGCTTTCTTT.

This clone was counted a few times. The chain joins TRBV6-6 to TRBJ2-3; TRBD2 aligns across 9 bases. Germline assignment: CDR1 MNHNY and CDR2 SVGAGI (reference sequence). This CDR3 contains 12 residues. Trimming took 7 bases from V and 6 from J; bases not matched to a gene: 2. This chain's CDR3 is CASKRGEDTQYF. The CDR3 bases are TGTGCCAGCAAGCGGGGGGAGGATACGCAGTATTTT.

This clone was recorded a few times. The CDR3, as DNA: TGTGCCACCCGACTCGGGGATCCCGGGGAGCTGTTTTTT. This encodes CATRLGDPGELFF. The chain employs TRBV7-2 and TRBJ2-2, with D possibly being TRBD2 (5 bases). Trimming cost V 10 bases and J 6 bases, with 15 bases left between them. Germline V lookup: CDR1 SGHTA, CDR2 FQGNSA. CDR3 length equals 13 residues.

The chain joins TRBV11-3 to TRBJ2-7; possible D gene TRBD1, 5 bases. This CDR3 has 19 residues. In germline, CDR1 is SGHNT, CDR2 YENEEA. Trimming stripped 5 bases from V and 4 bases from J, with 30 bases between. The CDR3 DNA reads as TGTGCCAGCAGCCCTTGGACCTGGAGTGGGGCAGAAACCTCGTACGAGCAGTACTTC. Translating gives CASSPWTWSGAETSYEQYF.

This chain joins TRBV28 and TRBJ2-7; tentatively, D is TRBD2 (5 bases). With 4 bases removed from V and 3 bases from J, the gap between germline ends came to 7 bases. The CDR3 is 12 amino acids. The germline V gene encodes CDR1 MDHEN and CDR2 SYDVKM. The CDR3 reads CASSSGIYEQYF. CDR3 nucleotide sequence: TGTGCCAGCAGTTCCGGGATCTACGAGCAGTACTTC.

This clone was counted once. V is TRBV4-1 and J is TRBJ2-1; possibly TRBD2 for D (6 bases). The length of the CDR3 is 16 residues. The germline V gene encodes CDR1 MGHRA and CDR2 YSYEKL. Between the trimmed V and J ends, which lost 0 bases and 9 bases, there was a span of 18 bases. The CDR3 DNA reads as TGCGCCAGCAGCCAAGAAGGGGCGGGGTGGGTAGGTGAGCAGTTCTTC. Amino acids: CASSQEGAGWVGEQFF.